This TCR beta chain emerged from a study of long-term antiretroviral therapy in people with HIV. The wider study: The earliest samples came about a decade before the 2015 immediate-ART recommendation.

They ran version v3.0 of the immunoSEQ assay at survey level. The study targeted roughly 35,000-50,000 T-cell genomes per sample in sequencing. Produced via immunoSEQ multiplex PCR; TCRdb's table is partial and in-frame only. The sample has 6,500 to 9,000 clones; more than 60% are singletons. This CDR3 spans 13 amino acids. CDR1 and CDR2 from the germline V gene are SGHVS and FQNEAQ. The V gene end was trimmed by 5 bases and the J gene end by 3 bases; junction bases not matched to a gene: 3. This sequence was found in a man aged 35 to 55 with HIV. The gene calls are TRBV7-8 and TRBJ2-7, with 8 nucleotides matching TRBD2. This material consisted of unsorted PBMCs, taken 1.1 years after starting antiretroviral therapy. This chain's CDR3 is CASSPGGGYEQYF. The CDR3 coding sequence is TGTGCCAGCAGCCCCGGGGGGGGCTACGAGCAGTACTTC.